Shown below are 3 T cell receptor beta chains from a single sample sequenced in a study of cytomegalovirus exposure and HLA in healthy donors. PCR used 60 Vbeta primers and 13 Jbeta primers. The repertoire was sequenced with immunoSEQ multiplex PCR; TCRdb's copy has only in-frame clones and lacks some. The sample records 110,000 to 150,000 clones, about 72% being singletons. Sequencing was carried out using PBMCs. The receptors derive from a man aged 60 to 75 in good health and CMV-seronegative.

This chain connects TRBV29-1 to TRBJ2-7; 8 nucleotides match TRBD2. J was trimmed by 4 bases and V by 3 bases; bases with no gene match: 11. The CDR3 runs to 15 residues. The germline gives CDR1 SQVTM, CDR2 ANQGSEA. CDR3 sequence (DNA): TGCAGCGTTGAGGGCGTAGCGGGGAATATTTACGAGCAGTACTTC. Encoded protein: CSVEGVAGNIYEQYF.

The chain recombines TRBV30 with TRBJ1-1, with 10 bases that match TRBD1. Germline lookup yields CDR1 GTSNPN and CDR2 SVGIG (reference sequence). Unmatched junction bases numbered 9, after V lost 5 bases and J lost 12 bases. The CDR3 loop spans 12 amino acids. CDR3 region: CAWGRQGARSFF. The CDR3 bases are TGTGCCTGGGGGAGACAGGGGGCGCGGTCTTTCTTT.

The V call is TRBV6-5, the J call TRBJ1-1; D is perhaps TRBD1 (5 bases). V lost 0 bases, J lost 2 bases, and 13 bases lay in between. The CDR3 is made up of 16 amino acids. CDR1 and CDR2 (germline): MNHEY, SVGAGI. For the CDR3, the DNA is TGTGCCAGCAGTTACTCAGGCGCAGGGACTAACACTGAAGCTTTCTTT. This translates into CASSYSGAGTNTEAFF.